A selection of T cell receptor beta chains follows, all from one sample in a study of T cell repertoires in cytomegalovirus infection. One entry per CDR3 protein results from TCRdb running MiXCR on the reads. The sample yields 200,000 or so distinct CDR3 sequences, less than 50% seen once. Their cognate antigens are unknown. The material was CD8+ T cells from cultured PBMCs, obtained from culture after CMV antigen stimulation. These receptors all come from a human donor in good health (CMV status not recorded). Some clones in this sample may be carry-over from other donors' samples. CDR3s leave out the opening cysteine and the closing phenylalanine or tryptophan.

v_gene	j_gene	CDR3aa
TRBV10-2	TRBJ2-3	ASIFPGTSDGDTQY
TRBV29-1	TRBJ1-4	SVWTGNEKLF
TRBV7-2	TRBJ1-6	ASSPRLRGSPLH
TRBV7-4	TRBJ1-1	ASSLVRGLGRKNTEAF
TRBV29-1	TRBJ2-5	SVESREQIQETQY
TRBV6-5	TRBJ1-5	ASSYRGSNQPQH
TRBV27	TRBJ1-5	ASSLRGNQPQH
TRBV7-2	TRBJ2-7	ASSWPSGTLYEQY
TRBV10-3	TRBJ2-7	AISGSLAGGPGLYEQY
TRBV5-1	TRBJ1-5	ASSLEGTNQPQH
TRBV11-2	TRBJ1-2	ASSPIAGDANYGYT
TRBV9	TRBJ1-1	ASSASPADTEAF
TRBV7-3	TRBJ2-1	ASSLKVQGLNEQF
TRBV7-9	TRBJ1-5	ASSLPGYNQPQH
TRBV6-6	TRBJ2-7	ASNEPGQDYEQY
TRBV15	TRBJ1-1	ATSRARDSWTENTEAF
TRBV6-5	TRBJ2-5	ASSYAANRADRIQETQY
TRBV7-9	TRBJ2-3	ASSPSRQNPTDTQY
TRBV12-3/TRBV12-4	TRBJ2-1	ASRGVYNEQF
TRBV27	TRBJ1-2	ASSFSGSLYGYT
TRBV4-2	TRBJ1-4	ASSQGDLSANEKLF
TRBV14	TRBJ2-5	ASSPPAEETQY
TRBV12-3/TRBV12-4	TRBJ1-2	ASSLDGPGDDYGYT
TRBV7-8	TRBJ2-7	ASSLVFRVTDLREQY
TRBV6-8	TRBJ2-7	ASSSTIYEQY
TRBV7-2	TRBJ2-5	ASSASVGDGETKY
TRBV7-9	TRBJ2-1	ASSPTSTRGYNEQF
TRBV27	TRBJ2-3	ASSYDRVGTDTQY
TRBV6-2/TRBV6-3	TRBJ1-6	ASGQDRYNSPLH
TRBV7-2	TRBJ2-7	ASSLGGTTHRFYEQY
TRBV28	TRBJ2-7	ASRGTSYEQY
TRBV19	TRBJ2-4	ASSIGQSRY
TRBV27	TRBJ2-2	ASSLSQGNTGELF
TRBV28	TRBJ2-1	ASSPGVGTGILGTNEQF
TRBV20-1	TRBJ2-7	SASHPQGYEQY
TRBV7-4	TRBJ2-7	ASSPPPYEQY
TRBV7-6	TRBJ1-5	ASSLHPETSNQPQH
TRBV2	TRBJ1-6	ASRRDSYNSPLH
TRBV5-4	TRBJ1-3	ASSLLGTGMFSGNTIY
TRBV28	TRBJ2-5	ASGSGRMLQETQY
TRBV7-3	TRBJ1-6	ASSLQRNSPLH
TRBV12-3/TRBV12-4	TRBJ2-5	ASSLSGSYPAETQY
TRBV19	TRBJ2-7	ASSGQESSYEQY
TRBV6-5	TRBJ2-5	ASSYGGRETQY
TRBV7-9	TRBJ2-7	ASSSPSGDYEQY
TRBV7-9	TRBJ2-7	ASSPRRDVNEQY
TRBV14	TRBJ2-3	ASSQEHPDTQY
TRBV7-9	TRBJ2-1	ASSSFGTSGRNEQF
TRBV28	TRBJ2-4	ASSPRQRTKNIQY
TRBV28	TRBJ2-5	ASSLWVERTQY